This entry lists 8 T cell receptor beta chains sequenced from one sample in a study of regulatory T cells in long-lasting Graves disease listed by TCRdb under 2021. The time point label corresponds to: newly diagnosed GD, antithyroid drugs for less than 3 months. For both TCR sequencing and RNA sequencing, RNA was extracted from PBMCs in TRIzol. The method behind the library was multiplex PCR. Reads for this sample came from an Illumina HiSeq 4000. CDR3 regions were amplified by Arm-PCR with iRepertoire HTBI primers to construct TCR beta libraries. In TCRdb, the public reads were trimmed at Q25 with fastp and aligned with MiXCR, with productive beta chains retained. Rows with one shared CDR3 protein collapse into an entry with the most common genes and DNA. This sample gives 350,000 to 450,000 distinct CDR3 sequences in total; 16% of them show up just once. Roughly 27% of the sample is held by the ten biggest clonotypes.

The same sample was also studied in work on T cells in Graves' hyperthyroidism and ophthalmopathy.

The sample here was peripheral blood mononuclear cells (PBMCs), taken at new diagnosis, from a patient treated with antithyroid drugs. The receptors shown here come from a man in his forties with Graves disease. Donor details come from another sample of the same person, matched by shared clones.

The chain has TRBV9 and TRBJ2-5, with D maybe TRBD2 (6 bases). Germline V gene lookup returns CDR1 SGDLS and CDR2 YYNGEE. Trimming stripped 0 bases from V and 5 bases from J, with 11 bases between. CDR3 size: 14 residues. CDR3 nucleotides: TGTGCCAGCAGCGTAGGGGTGGGAGGCGAGACCCAGTACTTC. Translating it yields CASSVGVGGETQYF. The full variable domain, its missing parts supplied by reference TRBV9 and TRBJ2-5, is DSGVTQTPKHLITATGQRVTLRCSPRSGDLSVYWYQQSLDQGLQFLIQYYNGEERAKGNILERFSAQQFPDLHSELNLSSLELGDSALYFCASSVGVGGETQYFGPGTRLLVL.

This clonotype was recorded a few times. The genes are TRBV12-3 or TRBV12-4 and TRBJ2-1; D is perhaps TRBD2 (7 bases). The CDR3 totals 14 residues. The ends were cut back, 5 bases at V and 4 bases at J, with 12 bases in the middle. CDR3 in DNA: TGTGCCAGCAGTCCGGGGGGCTTTTACAATGAGCAGTTCTTC. Translation: CASSPGGFYNEQFF.

This chain uses TRBV12-3 or TRBV12-4 with TRBJ2-2, with D possibly called TRBD1 or TRBD2 (5 bases each). CDR3 length equals 19 residues. Trimming removed 3 bases from V and 6 bases from J, with 26 bases in between. As DNA, the CDR3 is TGTGCCAGCAGTTTTTATAGCCCCACCGGGACCTCCCCTCCCGGGGAGCTGTTTTTT. As protein: CASSFYSPTGTSPPGELFF.

This clonotype was recorded a few times. This chain joins TRBV4-1 and TRBJ1-1; 8 bases agree with TRBD1. V shed 2 bases, J shed 6 bases, and the junction held 11 bases outside the gene matches. The CDR3 has 16 amino acids. Germline V CDR1 and CDR2: MGHRA, YSYEKL. The CDR3 bases are TGCGCCAGCAGCCAACGCCCGGGACAGGCCCTTCCTGAAGCTTTCTTT. Residues: CASSQRPGQALPEAFF.

This clonotype was recorded many times. J is TRBJ2-1 and V is TRBV27; TRBD1 aligns across 7 bases. The junction had 14 bases not matched to a gene; V was cut back by 5 bases and J by 7 bases. The CDR3 consists of 16 residues. Germline lookup yields CDR1 MNHEY and CDR2 SMNVEV (reference sequence). The CDR3 DNA is TGTGCCAGCAGTCCCCTCCCGGGGCAGGGGGTAAATGAGCAGTTCTTC. Translated, it gives CASSPLPGQGVNEQFF.

The rearrangement joins TRBV7-8 to TRBJ1-3; 8 bases fit TRBD1. The J segment lost 3 bases and the V segment lost 2 bases, leaving 3 bases of the junction unmatched. In germline, CDR1 is SGHVS, CDR2 FQNEAQ. CDR3 length equals 15 residues. The CDR3 is CASSLQGADGNTIYF. CDR3 DNA: TGTGCCAGCAGCTTACAGGGGGCAGATGGAAACACCATATATTTT.

This clonotype was detected many times. In DNA form, the CDR3 reads TGTGCCAGCAGGAGGGACAGGGGTAGCACAGATACGCAGTATTTT. Protein product: CASRRDRGSTDTQYF. The rearrangement uses TRBV2 and TRBJ2-3; 10 bases fit TRBD1. Per germline, CDR1 SNHLY and CDR2 FYNNEI. V gave up 6 bases and J gave up 0 bases; unmatched junction bases: 3. This CDR3 spans 15 amino acids.

This clonotype was seen many times. The V and J genes are TRBV6-1 and TRBJ2-3; D possibly corresponds to TRBD2 (7 bases). Germline V gives CDR1 MNHNS, CDR2 SASEGT. The length of the CDR3 is 16 residues. Trimming removed 6 bases from V and 2 bases from J, with 18 bases in between. The DNA of the CDR3 is TGTGCCAGCAGATCTGGGGGGGCGAACCCCACAGATACGCAGTATTTT. This translates into CASRSGGANPTDTQYF.